The source of this T cell receptor (beta chain) is a study of blood T cell repertoires in COVID-19. Across the whole study: Acute-phase and convalescent COVID-19 samples originated in the United States, Italy and Spain. PBMCs, B-cell-depleted T cells, or T cells were the source of the cDNA or gDNA that made up the material.

Per the germline V gene, CDR1 is DFQATT and CDR2 is SNEGSKA (reference sequence). Trimming took off 6 bases at V and 4 bases at J, with 9 bases between the two ends. The CDR3 extends over 11 amino acids. Original processing methods: Nucleated cell number was recorded as an estimate derived from reference gene primer amplification. Clones were read by immunoSEQ multiplex PCR, and TCRdb kept only the in-frame ones, dropping some. That table gives V, J and clone size, and the DNA gave D and trimming. The sample contains a few hundred thousand clones, approximately 80% of which appear only once. The receptor was derived from a woman aged 40 to 55 who had recovered from COVID-19. The sample was peripheral blood. This sequence joins TRBV20-1 and TRBJ1-2, with D unresolved. The CDR3: CSARGSYGYTF. The CDR3 DNA reads as TGCAGTGCCCGAGGATCCTATGGCTACACCTTC.